This entry concerns a single T cell receptor (beta chain). The data stem from a study of PD-L1 blockade in urothelial cancer. Study-level background: It was in the mid-2010s that patients started atezolizumab at 1,200 mg intravenously every 3 weeks. Before enrollment, 0 to 3 chemotherapy regimens had been given to patients.

The time point denotes: peripheral blood 6 weeks after treatment start. The study enrolled patients with locally advanced or metastatic urothelial carcinoma. The assay was immunoSEQ multiplex PCR, and TCRdb's table has in-frame clones only and misses some. The table shows around 110,000 clones, with roughly 89% occurring only once. Sequences were derived from PBMCs, sampled around atezolizumab (anti-PD-L1) treatment. The TCR comes from a man aged 55 to 70 with urothelial cancer.

The CDR3 spells CSGDRGSSNSPLHF. CDR3 nucleotides: TGCAGCGGGGACAGGGGGTCGAGTAATTCACCCCTCCACTTT. J is TRBJ1-6 and V is TRBV29-1; 11 bases agree with TRBD1. The germline CDR1 and CDR2 sequences are SQVTM and ANQGSEA. The CDR3 sequence is 14 residues long. Trimming cost V 7 bases and J 6 bases; bases outside gene matches: 5.